The entry that follows covers one T cell receptor beta chain sequence. V lost 11 bases and J 5 bases, leaving 36 bases between the germline ends. Per the germline V gene, CDR1 is SEHNR and CDR2 is FQNEAQ (reference sequence). The CDR3 is made up of 19 amino acids. Amplification of TCR beta CDR3 regions was performed using RNA transcripts as template. First-round RT-PCR targeting the TCR CDR3 was performed with the HTBI primer set. In TCRdb, the multiplex PCR reads were re-called with MiXCR into one record per CDR3 protein. Among about 640,000 distinct CDR3 sequences, under 25% were seen once, and the ten largest hold 30% to 40%. This sample is part of a study of T cells in Graves' hyperthyroidism and ophthalmopathy.

Specimen: blood. The chain links TRBV7-9 to TRBJ2-5; D may be TRBD1 (7 bases). This receptor was taken from a man aged 25 to 40 with Graves' ophthalmopathy. CDR3 sequence reads: CAGLQGRISTGEEGETQYF. The DNA for the CDR3 is TGTGCCGGACTTCAAGGCCGTATTTCTACAGGGGAGGAGGGGGAGACCCAGTACTTC. The complete variable domain, with remaining parts taken from reference TRBV7-9 and TRBJ2-5, reads DTGVSQNPRHKITKRGQNVTFRCDPISEHNRLYWYRQTLGQGPEFLTYFQNEAQLEKSRLLSDRFSAERPKGSFSTLEIQRTEQGDSAMYLCAGLQGRISTGEEGETQYFGPGTRLLVL.